These 19 T cell receptor beta chains came from one sample sequenced in a study of T cells in Graves' hyperthyroidism and ophthalmopathy. TCR beta CDR3 regions were amplified from RNA transcripts. The study used the HTBI primer set for a first-round RT-PCR of the TCR CDR3. TCRdb passed the multiplex PCR reads through MiXCR, listing each CDR3 protein once. This table has roughly 280,000 distinct CDR3 sequences, 22% appearing once. Source material: blood. These receptors were obtained from a man aged 25 to 40 with Graves' ophthalmopathy.

The gene calls are TRBV6-1 and TRBJ2-2, with 7 bases fitting TRBD1. This CDR3 has 14 residues. V was pared by 6 bases and J by 3 bases, with 4 bases of the junction left unmatched. The germline gives CDR1 MNHNS, CDR2 SASEGT. The CDR3 nucleotides are TGTGCCAGCAGCGGACAGGCTGACACCGGGGAGCTGTTTTTT. This codes for CASSGQADTGELFF.

This clonotype was detected a few times. The rearrangement links TRBV7-6 to TRBJ1-3, with a tentative D call TRBD1 (6 bases). V lost 5 bases to trimming and J lost 7 bases, with 12 bases between them. The CDR3 has 13 amino acids. CDR1 is SGHVS and CDR2 is FNYEAQ in the germline V gene. DNA for the CDR3: TGTGCCAGCAGCCCAGGGACAAGGAACACCATATATTTT. This encodes CASSPGTRNTIYF. The full variable domain, rest sourced from reference TRBV7-6 and TRBJ1-3, is GAGVSQSPRYKVTKRGQDVALRCDPISGHVSLYWYRQALGQGPEFLTYFNYEAQQDKSGLPNDRFSAERPEGSISTLTIQRTEQRDSAMYRCASSPGTRNTIYFGEGSWLTVV.

The sample holds a few counts of this clonotype. The chain couples TRBV10-3 to TRBJ1-6; no firm D call. The CDR3 is 13 residues long. Trimming pared 6 bases from V and 6 bases from J, leaving 9 bases between. Germline-derived CDR1 and CDR2 are ENHRY and SYGVKD. In nucleotides, the CDR3 is TGTGCCATCAGGGCATTGTCTAATTCACCCCTCCACTTT. Amino acid sequence: CAIRALSNSPLHF.

The gene calls are TRBV27 and TRBJ2-7; the D call may be TRBD1 or TRBD2 (5 bases each). The CDR3 totals 16 residues. The V and J ends lost 3 bases and 8 bases respectively, with 23 bases between them. In germline, CDR1 is MNHEY, CDR2 SMNVEV (reference sequence). The CDR3 coding sequence is TGTGCCAGCAGTTTGGTTCCAGGCGGGCAGGGTTTGCAGCAGTACTTC. Protein product: CASSLVPGGQGLQQYF.

The gene calls are TRBV11-2 and TRBJ2-4, with 10 bases matching TRBD2. CDR1 SGHAT and CDR2 FQNNGV come from the germline V gene. V lost 5 bases to trimming and J lost 2 bases; unmatched junction nucleotides: 9. CDR3 size: 17 residues. DNA for the CDR3: TGTGCCAGCAGCCAACGGCTAGCGGGAGTACCCAAAAACATTCAGTACTTC. Translated, it gives CASSQRLAGVPKNIQYF.

This clonotype was seen repeatedly, ten times or more. The rearrangement links TRBV2 to TRBJ2-5, with 10 bases fitting TRBD1. Germline V gives CDR1 SNHLY, CDR2 FYNNEI. The J segment lost 5 bases and the V segment lost 6 bases, leaving 9 bases of the junction unmatched. This CDR3 is built from 15 residues. The CDR3 sequence: CASRPGQGFLETQYF. CDR3 sequence (DNA): TGTGCCAGCAGACCGGGACAGGGGTTTTTGGAGACCCAGTACTTC.

The chain carries TRBV24-1 and TRBJ2-1; 11 bases are shared with TRBD2. V was clipped by 5 bases and J by 8 bases; unmatched bases: 4. This CDR3 has 14 residues. Germline-derived CDR1 and CDR2 are KGHDR and SFDVKD. The CDR3 DNA reads as TGTGCCACCAGTGCCAGGACTAGCGGGTATGAGCAGTTCTTC. Protein sequence: CATSARTSGYEQFF.

V is TRBV11-2 and J is TRBJ2-7; 8 nucleotides align to TRBD1. CDR1 and CDR2 from the germline V gene are SGHAT and FQNNGV. This CDR3 comprises 15 residues. V shed 5 bases, J shed 0 bases, and the junction held 6 bases outside the gene matches. CDR3 nucleotides: TGTGCCAGCAGCCCCTTGGACAGGGCCTCCTACGAGCAGTACTTC. Translating gives CASSPLDRASYEQYF.

This chain uses TRBV6-1 with TRBJ2-2; 7 positions agree with TRBD1. J lost 1 base, V lost 4 bases, and 3 bases had no gene match. The CDR3 extends over 15 amino acids. Germline-derived CDR1 and CDR2 are MNHNS and SASEGT. The CDR3 region is CASSAGQLNTGELFF. As DNA, the CDR3 is TGTGCCAGCAGTGCGGGACAGTTGAACACCGGGGAGCTGTTTTTT.

The chain employs TRBV30 and TRBJ2-3; D not certain. The ends were cut back, 3 bases at V and 2 bases at J, with 9 bases in the middle. The CDR3 loop spans 13 amino acids. Germline-derived CDR1 and CDR2 are GTSNPN and SVGIG (reference sequence). CDR3 amino acids: CAWRGLNTDTQYF. CDR3 sequence (DNA): TGTGCCTGGAGAGGTCTGAACACAGATACGCAGTATTTT.

The table lists this clonotype with a few counts. The chain joins TRBV5-1 to TRBJ2-7, with D possibly matching TRBD2 (5 bases). The CDR3 has 16 amino acids. Trimming took 0 bases from V and 6 from J, leaving 19 bases between them. The germline gives CDR1 SGHRS, CDR2 YFSETQ. The CDR3 is CASSLAATTTRVEQYF. The CDR3, as DNA: TGCGCCAGCAGCTTGGCGGCGACTACTACCCGCGTCGAGCAGTACTTC.

This clonotype was counted once. This chain joins TRBV12-3 or TRBV12-4 and TRBJ2-7; D may be TRBD2 (6 bases). The CDR3 length is 15 residues. Between the trimmed V and J ends, which lost 4 bases and 3 bases, there was a span of 16 bases. The CDR3 is CASSSSGRRGYEQYF. Here the CDR3 DNA reads TGTGCCAGCAGTTCCTCCGGCAGGCGGGGCTACGAGCAGTACTTC.

This clonotype has just a few counts. CDR3 amino acids: CASSRNPHLSYEQYF. The CDR3, as DNA: TGTGCCAGCAGTCGCAATCCCCACCTTTCCTACGAGCAGTACTTC. The chain couples TRBV12-3 or TRBV12-4 to TRBJ2-7; D call uncertain. Trimming cost V 5 bases and J 1 base, with 15 bases left between them. The CDR3 covers 15 residues.

This clonotype came up a few times. V gene TRBV28 combines with J gene TRBJ2-7; 12 bases fit TRBD2. The V and J ends lost 5 bases and 0 bases, in that order; junction bases with no gene match: 5. Per germline, CDR1 MDHEN and CDR2 SYDVKM. The CDR3 contains 16 residues. The CDR3 sequence: CASSALTSGSSYEQYF. CDR3 nucleotide sequence: TGTGCCAGCAGTGCCCTGACTAGCGGGAGCTCCTACGAGCAGTACTTC.

This clonotype was recorded many times. The genes are TRBV30 and TRBJ1-2, with 11 bases fitting TRBD1. Germline V lookup: CDR1 GTSNPN, CDR2 SVGIG (reference sequence). V lost 2 bases, J lost 8 bases, and 7 bases stayed unmatched. This CDR3 spans 14 amino acids. The CDR3 loop is CAWSPGQGAGGYTF. The CDR3 DNA reads as TGTGCCTGGAGTCCTGGACAGGGGGCGGGGGGCTACACCTTC.

The chain links TRBV18 to TRBJ1-1; D unresolved. This CDR3 is 14 amino acids long. Per germline, CDR1 KGHSH and CDR2 LQKENI. Between the trimmed V and J ends, which lost 2 bases and 1 base, there was a span of 8 bases. CDR3 DNA sequence: TGTGCCAGCTCACCATTTAGCCAGAACACTGAAGCTTTCTTT. This translates into CASSPFSQNTEAFF.

In its sample, this clonotype was seen many times. The J gene is TRBJ1-4, the V gene TRBV2; D unclear. The length of the CDR3 is 15 residues. V lost 1 base and J lost 7, with 13 bases in between. CDR1 is SNHLY, CDR2 FYNNEI, per germline. The CDR3 bases are TGTGCCAGCAGTGAAGAGGTAGTTGGGTTTGAAAAACTGTTTTTT. It specifies CASSEEVVGFEKLFF.

The sample holds many counts of this clonotype. V usage is TRBV3-1 and J usage is TRBJ1-5; 8 bases agree with TRBD1. Germline-derived CDR1 and CDR2 are LGHDT and YNNKEL (reference sequence). The ends lost 3 bases at V and 6 bases at J; junction bases unmatched: 4. The CDR3 sequence is 14 residues long. The CDR3 DNA follows: TGTGCCAGCAGCCAGGGGACAGGTCGTCAGCCCCAGCATTTT. This sequence encodes CASSQGTGRQPQHF.

This clonotype occurred many times. The chain is built from TRBV12-3 or TRBV12-4 and TRBJ2-5, with D maybe TRBD2 (5 bases). The CDR3 sequence is 13 residues long. Trimming shortened V by 5 bases and J by 0 bases, and 7 bases separated the two germline ends. The CDR3 DNA reads as TGTGCCAGCAGTCCGGACTACCAAGAGACCCAGTACTTC. It translates to CASSPDYQETQYF.